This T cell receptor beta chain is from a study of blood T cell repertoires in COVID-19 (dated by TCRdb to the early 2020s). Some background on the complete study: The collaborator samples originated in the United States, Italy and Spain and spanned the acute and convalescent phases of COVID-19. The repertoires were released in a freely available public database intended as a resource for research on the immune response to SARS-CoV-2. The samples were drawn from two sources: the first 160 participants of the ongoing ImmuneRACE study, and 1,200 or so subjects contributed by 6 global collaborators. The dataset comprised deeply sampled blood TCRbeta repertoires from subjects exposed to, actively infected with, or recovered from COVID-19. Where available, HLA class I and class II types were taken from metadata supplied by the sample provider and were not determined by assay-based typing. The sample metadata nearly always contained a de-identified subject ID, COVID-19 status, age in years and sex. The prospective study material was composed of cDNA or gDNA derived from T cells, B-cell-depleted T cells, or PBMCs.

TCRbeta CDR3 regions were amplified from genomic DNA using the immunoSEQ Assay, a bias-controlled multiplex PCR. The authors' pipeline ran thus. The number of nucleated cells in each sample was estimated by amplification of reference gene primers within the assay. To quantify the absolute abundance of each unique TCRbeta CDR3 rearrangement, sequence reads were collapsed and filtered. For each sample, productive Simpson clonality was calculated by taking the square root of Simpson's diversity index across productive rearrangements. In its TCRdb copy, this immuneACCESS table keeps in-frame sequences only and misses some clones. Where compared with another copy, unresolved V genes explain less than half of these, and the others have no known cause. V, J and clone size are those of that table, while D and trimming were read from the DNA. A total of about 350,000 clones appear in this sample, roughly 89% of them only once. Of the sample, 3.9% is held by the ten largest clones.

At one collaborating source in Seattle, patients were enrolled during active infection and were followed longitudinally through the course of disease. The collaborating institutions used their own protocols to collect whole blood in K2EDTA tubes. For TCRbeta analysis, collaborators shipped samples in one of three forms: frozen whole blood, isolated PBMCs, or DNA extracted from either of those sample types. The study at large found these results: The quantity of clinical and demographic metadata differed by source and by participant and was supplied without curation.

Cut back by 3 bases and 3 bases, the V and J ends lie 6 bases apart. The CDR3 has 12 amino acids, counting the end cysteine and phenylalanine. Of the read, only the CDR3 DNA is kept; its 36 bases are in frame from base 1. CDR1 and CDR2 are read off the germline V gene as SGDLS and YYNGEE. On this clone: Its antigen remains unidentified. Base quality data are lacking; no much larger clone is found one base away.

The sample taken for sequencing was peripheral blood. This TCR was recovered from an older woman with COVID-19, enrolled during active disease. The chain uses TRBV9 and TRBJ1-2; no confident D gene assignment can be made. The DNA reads TGTGCCAGCAGCGGAACGGACTATGGCTACACCTTC. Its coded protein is CASSGTDYGYTF.